The T cell receptor beta chain under discussion was sequenced for a study of cytomegalovirus exposure and HLA in healthy donors. Trimming removed 6 bases at V and 0 bases at J, with 2 bases between. This CDR3 has 11 amino acids. In germline, CDR1 is MNHNY, CDR2 SVGAGI (reference sequence). The PCR made use of 60 Vbeta and 13 Jbeta primers. Assay used: immunoSEQ multiplex PCR; TCRdb lists only in-frame clones, some missing. Of 160,000 or so clones listed, more than 65% are singletons. Whole-study results and caveats: CMV antigen specificity was confirmed in vitro for three CMV-associated chains. About 87% or about 30% of the time was how often most TCR beta V segments were productive, according to an earlier analysis. A later analysis showed HLA-associated TCR beta chains outstripping equally common others in clonal expansion. Later work found that TCR association rates differed between HLA loci; DRB1 had the most and HLA-C the fewest.

This clone was recorded a few times. What it binds is unknown. Sequencing input: PBMCs. The rearrangement links TRBV6-6 to TRBJ1-1; D remains unclear. The TCR sequence derives from a man younger than 30 in good health and CMV-seropositive. CDR3 amino acids: CASSMNTEAFF. CDR3 sequence (DNA): TGTGCCAGCAGCATGAACACTGAAGCTTTCTTT.